A selection of T cell receptor beta chains follows, all from one sample in a study of human thymus T cells. Profiled with immunoSEQ multiplex PCR; TCRdb holds only in-frame clones, not every one. The data contain 35,000 to 55,000 clones, roughly 94% of them singletons. Sequencing was performed on blood. The source is a boy under two years old with a congenital heart defect but otherwise immunologically healthy. The CDR3 runs from the conserved cysteine through the conserved F or W. A D gene is named only where the DNA matches it firmly. Clone sizes are given selectively: once, few, many, or a class where the clone is expanded.

v_gene: TRBV5-5; d_gene: NA; j_gene: TRBJ2-7; abundance: NA; CDR3aa: CASSLATGWQYF; CDR3nt: TGTGCCAGCAGCTTGGCTACAGGTTGGCAGTACTTC
v_gene: TRBV18; d_gene: NA; j_gene: TRBJ1-1; abundance: few; CDR3aa: CASSLYGYGRGTEAFF; CDR3nt: TGTGCCAGCTCTCTCTACGGGTACGGGAGAGGCACTGAAGCTTTCTTT
v_gene: TRBV29-1; d_gene: NA; j_gene: TRBJ1-6; abundance: NA; CDR3aa: CSVRLRGKGANSPLHF; CDR3nt: TGCAGCGTTCGTTTAAGAGGGAAGGGAGCCAATTCACCCCTCCACTTT
v_gene: TRBV19; d_gene: NA; j_gene: TRBJ1-4; abundance: NA; CDR3aa: CASSVGPRGLEKLFF; CDR3nt: TGTGCCAGTAGTGTCGGGCCCCGCGGACTTGAAAAACTGTTTTTT
v_gene: TRBV7-2; d_gene: NA; j_gene: TRBJ1-1; abundance: NA; CDR3aa: CASSRRGGAIGTEAFF; CDR3nt: TGTGCCAGCAGCCGAAGAGGCGGGGCCATTGGAACTGAAGCTTTCTTT
v_gene: TRBV7-2; d_gene: NA; j_gene: TRBJ1-4; abundance: once; CDR3aa: CASSLAGYSTNEKLFF; CDR3nt: TGTGCCAGCAGCTTAGCGGGATATTCAACTAATGAAAAACTGTTTTTT
v_gene: TRBV6-5; d_gene: NA; j_gene: TRBJ1-1; abundance: NA; CDR3aa: CASSYAGGRDTEAFF; CDR3nt: TGTGCCAGCAGTTACGCTGGGGGCCGGGACACTGAAGCTTTCTTT
v_gene: TRBV27; d_gene: TRBD1; j_gene: TRBJ1-2; abundance: NA; CDR3aa: CASSRDRHTHGYTF; CDR3nt: TGTGCCAGCAGCAGGGACAGGCACACCCATGGCTACACCTTC
v_gene: TRBV6-5; d_gene: NA; j_gene: TRBJ1-2; abundance: NA; CDR3aa: CASSKRTANYGYTF; CDR3nt: TGTGCCAGCAGTAAACGGACAGCTAACTATGGCTACACCTTC
v_gene: TRBV12-5; d_gene: TRBD1; j_gene: TRBJ2-3; abundance: NA; CDR3aa: CASAAARQGGNTQYF; CDR3nt: TGTGCTAGTGCCGCAGCGAGACAGGGGGGTAATACGCAGTATTTT
v_gene: TRBV28; d_gene: NA; j_gene: TRBJ1-6; abundance: NA; CDR3aa: CASSLGGRGSSPLHF; CDR3nt: TGTGCCAGCAGTTTAGGGGGCAGGGGATCCTCACCCCTCCACTTT
v_gene: TRBV27; d_gene: NA; j_gene: TRBJ2-7; abundance: NA; CDR3aa: CASRYLSASYEQYF; CDR3nt: TGTGCCAGCCGTTATCTATCGGCCTCCTACGAGCAGTACTTC
v_gene: TRBV28; d_gene: NA; j_gene: TRBJ1-5; abundance: NA; CDR3aa: CASSFGGNQPQHF; CDR3nt: TGTGCCAGCAGTTTCGGGGGCAATCAGCCCCAGCATTTT
v_gene: TRBV13; d_gene: TRBD1; j_gene: TRBJ1-2; abundance: NA; CDR3aa: CASSFPGGVYGYTF; CDR3nt: TGTGCCAGCAGCTTTCCAGGGGGCGTCTATGGCTACACCTTC
v_gene: TRBV7-8; d_gene: TRBD2; j_gene: TRBJ2-7; abundance: NA; CDR3aa: CASSLEASGVVIYEQYF; CDR3nt: TGTGCCAGCAGCTTAGAGGCTAGCGGGGTGGTTATTTACGAGCAGTACTTC
v_gene: TRBV6-5; d_gene: TRBD2; j_gene: TRBJ2-2; abundance: NA; CDR3aa: CASSYGLAANTGELFF; CDR3nt: TGTGCAAGCAGTTACGGGCTAGCGGCGAACACCGGGGAGCTGTTTTTT
v_gene: TRBV4-1; d_gene: NA; j_gene: TRBJ2-7; abundance: once; CDR3aa: CASSQEEIYEQYF; CDR3nt: TGCGCCAGCAGCCAAGAGGAGATCTACGAGCAGTACTTC
v_gene: TRBV6-5; d_gene: TRBD1; j_gene: TRBJ1-2; abundance: NA; CDR3aa: CASGGTANYGYTF; CDR3nt: TGTGCCAGCGGGGGGACAGCGAACTATGGCTACACCTTC
v_gene: TRBV7-6; d_gene: NA; j_gene: TRBJ2-1; abundance: once; CDR3aa: CASSSDYFNEQFF; CDR3nt: TGTGCCAGCAGCTCCGACTACTTCAATGAGCAGTTCTTC
v_gene: TRBV25-1; d_gene: TRBD1; j_gene: TRBJ1-1; abundance: NA; CDR3aa: CASRGNRGWYTEAFF; CDR3nt: TGTGCCAGCAGAGGTAACAGGGGATGGTACACTGAAGCTTTCTTT
v_gene: TRBV7-9; d_gene: TRBD1; j_gene: TRBJ1-4; abundance: NA; CDR3aa: CASSWTGGNEKLFF; CDR3nt: TGTGCCAGCAGCTGGACAGGGGGAAATGAAAAACTGTTTTTT
v_gene: TRBV9; d_gene: NA; j_gene: TRBJ2-2; abundance: NA; CDR3aa: CASSPPAWSGELFF; CDR3nt: TGTGCCAGCAGCCCCCCCGCGTGGAGCGGGGAGCTGTTTTTT
v_gene: TRBV7-9; d_gene: NA; j_gene: TRBJ2-7; abundance: NA; CDR3aa: CASSPTGVSSYEQYF; CDR3nt: TGTGCCAGCAGCCCCACCGGGGTTAGCTCCTACGAGCAGTACTTC
v_gene: TRBV15; d_gene: NA; j_gene: TRBJ1-1; abundance: NA; CDR3aa: CATSRSGFRDTEAFF; CDR3nt: TGTGCCACCAGCAGATCAGGGTTTCGAGACACTGAAGCTTTCTTT
v_gene: TRBV6-5; d_gene: NA; j_gene: TRBJ2-3; abundance: NA; CDR3aa: CASTVRAGRAQYF; CDR3nt: TGTGCCAGCACCGTGAGGGCCGGTAGGGCGCAGTATTTT
v_gene: TRBV7-9; d_gene: NA; j_gene: TRBJ1-2; abundance: NA; CDR3aa: CASSGGRGSYGYTF; CDR3nt: TGTGCCAGCAGCGGGGGAAGAGGGTCGTATGGCTACACCTTC
v_gene: TRBV7-2; d_gene: NA; j_gene: TRBJ2-7; abundance: NA; CDR3aa: CASSLVILDEQYF; CDR3nt: TGTGCCAGCAGCTTAGTGATTCTCGACGAGCAGTACTTC
v_gene: TRBV6-6; d_gene: NA; j_gene: TRBJ2-1; abundance: once; CDR3aa: CASSGVYNEQFF; CDR3nt: TGTGCCAGCAGTGGTGTCTACAATGAGCAGTTCTTC
v_gene: TRBV7-2; d_gene: TRBD1; j_gene: TRBJ1-2; abundance: NA; CDR3aa: CASSLTGDLDGYTF; CDR3nt: TGTGCCAGCAGCTTGACAGGGGACTTAGATGGCTACACCTTC
v_gene: TRBV30; d_gene: NA; j_gene: TRBJ2-4; abundance: NA; CDR3aa: CAWSVRGGAKNIQYF; CDR3nt: TGTGCCTGGAGTGTACGAGGAGGGGCCAAAAACATTCAGTACTTC
v_gene: TRBV6-5; d_gene: NA; j_gene: TRBJ1-3; abundance: NA; CDR3aa: CASSSPRTGNTIYF; CDR3nt: TGTGCCAGCAGTTCGCCTAGAACTGGAAACACCATATATTTT
v_gene: TRBV4-2; d_gene: TRBD2; j_gene: TRBJ2-1; abundance: NA; CDR3aa: CASSPADGGNEQFF; CDR3nt: TGTGCCAGCAGCCCGGCGGACGGGGGGAATGAGCAGTTCTTC
v_gene: TRBV5-1; d_gene: NA; j_gene: TRBJ2-7; abundance: NA; CDR3aa: CASSLGTGTPGYEQYF; CDR3nt: TGCGCCAGCAGCTTGGGCACCGGGACCCCGGGCTACGAGCAGTACTTC
v_gene: TRBV7-2; d_gene: TRBD2; j_gene: TRBJ2-7; abundance: NA; CDR3aa: CASSLGGSGGGEQYF; CDR3nt: TGTGCCAGCAGCTTAGGGGGTAGCGGGGGAGGCGAGCAGTACTTC